The T cell receptor (beta chain) under discussion was sequenced for a study of blood T cells in healthy people across ages. The CDR3 length is 16 residues. Losses at the gene ends were 0 bases for V and 5 bases for J; bases not matched to a gene: 6. Germline V gives CDR1 GTSNPN, CDR2 SVGIG (reference sequence). It was with a sample-barcoded 5' primer and a J-beta primer mix that a second PCR of roughly 7 to 12 cycles was run. TCRdb called the 5' RACE reads again in MiXCR, with one record for every CDR3 protein. The data show 600,000 or so distinct CDR3 sequences, more than 20% seen once. The receptor was derived from a man between 65 and 85 years old in good health. The sequenced material came from blood. This rearrangement joins TRBV30 to TRBJ2-5; TRBD2 aligns across 13 bases. In DNA form, the CDR3 reads TGTGCCTGGAGTGTCGGACTAGCGGGAGCTCGGGAGACCCAGTACTTC. It translates to CAWSVGLAGARETQYF.